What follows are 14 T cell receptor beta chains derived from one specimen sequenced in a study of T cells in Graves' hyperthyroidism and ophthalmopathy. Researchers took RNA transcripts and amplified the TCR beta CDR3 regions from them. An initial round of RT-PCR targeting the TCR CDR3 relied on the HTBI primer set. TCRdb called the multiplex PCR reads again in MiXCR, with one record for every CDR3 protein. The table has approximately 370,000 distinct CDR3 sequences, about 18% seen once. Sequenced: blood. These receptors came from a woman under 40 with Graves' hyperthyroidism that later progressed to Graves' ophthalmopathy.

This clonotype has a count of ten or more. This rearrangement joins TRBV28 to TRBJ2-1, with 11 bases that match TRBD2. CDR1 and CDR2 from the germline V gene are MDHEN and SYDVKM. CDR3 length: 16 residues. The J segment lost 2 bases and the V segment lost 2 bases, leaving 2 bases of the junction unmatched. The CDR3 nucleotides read TGTGCCAGCAGTTTAGGGGGACTAGCGGCCTACAATGAGCAGTTCTTC. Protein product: CASSLGGLAAYNEQFF.

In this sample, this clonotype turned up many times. DNA of the CDR3: TGTGCCAGCAGTGTAGGGGGGAAAGCTTTCTTT. Translating gives CASSVGGKAFF. J is TRBJ1-1 and V is TRBV6-1, with a weak D call TRBD1 (6 bases). The V gene lost 4 bases and the J gene lost 9 bases, with 9 bases spanning the gap. The CDR3 has 11 amino acids. From germline, CDR1 is MNHNS and CDR2 SASEGT.

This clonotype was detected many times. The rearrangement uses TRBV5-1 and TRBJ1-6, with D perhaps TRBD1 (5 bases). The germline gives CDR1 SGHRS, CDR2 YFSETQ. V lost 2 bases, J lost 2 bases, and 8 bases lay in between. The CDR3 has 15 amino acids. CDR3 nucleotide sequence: TGCGCCAGCAGCTTCGAGGGGCCCTATAATTCACCCCTCCACTTT. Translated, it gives CASSFEGPYNSPLHF.

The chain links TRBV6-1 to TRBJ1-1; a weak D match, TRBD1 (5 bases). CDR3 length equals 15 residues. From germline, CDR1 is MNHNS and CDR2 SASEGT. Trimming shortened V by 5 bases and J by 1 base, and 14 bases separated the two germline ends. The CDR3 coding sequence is TGTGCCAGCAGTACAAGTGAAGGGGCGAACACTGAAGCTTTCTTT. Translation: CASSTSEGANTEAFF.

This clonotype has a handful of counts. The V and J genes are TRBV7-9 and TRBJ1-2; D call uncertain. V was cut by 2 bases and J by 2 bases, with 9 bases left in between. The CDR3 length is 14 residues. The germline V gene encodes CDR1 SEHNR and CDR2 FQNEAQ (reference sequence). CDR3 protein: CASSLTSSNYGYTF. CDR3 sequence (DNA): TGTGCCAGCAGCTTAACATCCAGCAACTATGGCTACACCTTC. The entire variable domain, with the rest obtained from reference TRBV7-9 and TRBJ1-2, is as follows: DTGVSQNPRHKITKRGQNVTFRCDPISEHNRLYWYRQTLGQGPEFLTYFQNEAQLEKSRLLSDRFSAERPKGSFSTLEIQRTEQGDSAMYLCASSLTSSNYGYTFGSGTRLTVV.

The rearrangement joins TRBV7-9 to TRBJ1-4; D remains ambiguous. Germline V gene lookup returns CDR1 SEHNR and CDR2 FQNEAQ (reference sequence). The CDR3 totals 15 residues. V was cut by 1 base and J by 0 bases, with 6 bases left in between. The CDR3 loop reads CASSLVIATNEKLFF. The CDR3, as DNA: TGTGCCAGCAGCTTAGTTATTGCAACTAATGAAAAACTGTTTTTT.

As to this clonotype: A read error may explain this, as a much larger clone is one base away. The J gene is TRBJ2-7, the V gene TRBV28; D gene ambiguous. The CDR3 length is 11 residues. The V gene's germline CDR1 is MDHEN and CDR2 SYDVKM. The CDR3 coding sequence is TGTGCCGGCAGTGACTTTACGCAGCAGTACTTC. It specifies CAGSDFTQQYF.

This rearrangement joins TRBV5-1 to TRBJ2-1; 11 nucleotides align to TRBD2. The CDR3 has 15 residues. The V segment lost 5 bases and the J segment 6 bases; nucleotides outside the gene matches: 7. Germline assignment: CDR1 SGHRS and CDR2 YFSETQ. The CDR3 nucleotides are TGCGCCAGCAGTTACATAGCGGGGGGGTTCAATGAGCAGTTCTTC. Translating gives CASSYIAGGFNEQFF. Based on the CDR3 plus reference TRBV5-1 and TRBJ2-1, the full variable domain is KAGVTQTPRYLIKTRGQQVTLSCSPISGHRSVSWYQQTPGQGLQFLFEYFSETQRNKGNFPGRFSGRQFSNSRSEMNVSTLELGDSALYLCASSYIAGGFNEQFFGPGTRLTVL.

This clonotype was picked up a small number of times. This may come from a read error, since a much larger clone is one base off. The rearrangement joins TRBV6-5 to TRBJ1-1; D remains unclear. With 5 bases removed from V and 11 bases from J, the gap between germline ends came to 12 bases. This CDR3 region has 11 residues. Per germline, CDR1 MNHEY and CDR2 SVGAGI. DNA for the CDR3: TGTGCCAGCAGTCACGGGTACAAGGCTTTCTTT. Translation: CASSHGYKAFF.

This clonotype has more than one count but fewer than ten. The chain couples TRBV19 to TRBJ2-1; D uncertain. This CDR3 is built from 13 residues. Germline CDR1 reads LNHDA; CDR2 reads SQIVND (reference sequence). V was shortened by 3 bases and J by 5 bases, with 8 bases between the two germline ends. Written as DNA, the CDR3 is TGTGCCAGTAGTATGACGGGCCACAATGAGCAGTTCTTC. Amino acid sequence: CASSMTGHNEQFF.

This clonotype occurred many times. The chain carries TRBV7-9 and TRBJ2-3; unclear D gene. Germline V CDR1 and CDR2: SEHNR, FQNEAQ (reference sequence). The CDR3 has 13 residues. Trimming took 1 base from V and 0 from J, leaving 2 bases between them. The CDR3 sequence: CASSLDSTDTQYF. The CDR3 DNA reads TGTGCCAGCAGCTTAGACAGCACAGATACGCAGTATTTT.

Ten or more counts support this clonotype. The CDR3 loop is CASSVRTNEQFF. Written as DNA, the CDR3 is TGTGCCAGCAGCGTCAGGACGAATGAGCAGTTCTTC. The J gene is TRBJ2-1, the V gene TRBV9; D is unclear. From germline, CDR1 is SGDLS and CDR2 YYNGEE. The CDR3 has 12 residues. The V end was cut by 2 bases, the J end by 7 bases, with 7 bases between.

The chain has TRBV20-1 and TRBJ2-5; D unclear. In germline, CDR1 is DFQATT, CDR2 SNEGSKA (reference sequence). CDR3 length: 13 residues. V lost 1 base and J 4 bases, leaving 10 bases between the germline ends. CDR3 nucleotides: TGCAGTGCTAGAGCAACTATAAGAGAGACCCAGTACTTC. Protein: CSARATIRETQYF.

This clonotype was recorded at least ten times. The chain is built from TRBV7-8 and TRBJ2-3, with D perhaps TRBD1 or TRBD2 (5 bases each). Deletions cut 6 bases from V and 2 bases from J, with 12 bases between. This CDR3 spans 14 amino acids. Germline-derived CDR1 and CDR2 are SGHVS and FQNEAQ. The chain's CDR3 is CASRWGSTTDTQYF. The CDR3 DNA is TGTGCCAGCAGGTGGGGGAGTACCACAGATACGCAGTATTTT.